A selection of T cell receptor beta chains follows, all from one sample in a study of blood T cell repertoires in COVID-19. Produced via immunoSEQ multiplex PCR; TCRdb's table is partial and in-frame only. Of 45,000 to 65,000 clones in the sample, over 75% were seen once. The sequenced material came from peripheral blood. These receptors were obtained from an elderly woman with COVID-19, enrolled during active disease. Both conserved end residues are trimmed from each CDR3. Fields, in order: CDR3 protein, V gene, J gene, CDR3 length.

ACRLAATDTQY,TRBV30,TRBJ2-3,11
ASSQRQGANEQF,TRBV18,TRBJ2-1,12
AISETGTGGDEQY,TRBV10-3,TRBJ2-7,13
ASSSRDSLHNEQF,TRBV5-1,TRBJ2-1,13
ATSDGQGILEEQF,TRBV24-1,TRBJ2-1,13
ASSIAAGGYNEQF,TRBV19,TRBJ2-1,13
ASSKSGQGRNEQY,TRBV25-1,TRBJ2-7,13
ASSEWTSGTYNEQF,TRBV7-9,TRBJ2-1,14
ASSQGGVSNEKLF,TRBV2,TRBJ1-4,13
ASSKPLAGGETQY,TRBV21-1,TRBJ2-5,13
ASAQGAYEQY,TRBV10-2,TRBJ2-7,10
ASSRGQVATNEKLF,TRBV7-8,TRBJ1-4,14
ASLAEGGELF,TRBV3-1/TRBV3-2,TRBJ2-2,10
AISVGAGGHSYEQY,TRBV10-3,TRBJ2-7,14
AISAGLAGGGGELF,TRBV10-3,TRBJ2-2,14
ASSRTGQGIIYNEQF,TRBV4-2,TRBJ2-1,15
ASSSNSNSPLH,TRBV18,TRBJ1-6,11
ATSRDSPSSGNTIY,TRBV15,TRBJ1-3,14
SAREYYEQY,TRBV29-1,TRBJ2-7,9
ASSQRHEMNTEAF,TRBV4-1,TRBJ1-1,13
ASSQEWRGEQF,TRBV4-1,TRBJ2-1,11
ASSSGPGLAGYSYNEQF,TRBV19,TRBJ2-1,17
ATHRGRTNEQF,TRBV19,TRBJ2-1,11
AISDSPMEAF,TRBV10-3,TRBJ1-1,10
ASSQDFPGGYEQY,TRBV4-1,TRBJ2-7,13
ASSYNYGLAGYEQY,TRBV27,TRBJ2-7,14
ASSPGGQGNYGYT,TRBV5-4,TRBJ1-2,13
ASSPRTGGTNTEAF,TRBV7-9,TRBJ1-1,14
ASSPPTGELF,TRBV12-3/TRBV12-4,TRBJ2-2,10
ASSTRQSNQPQH,TRBV19,TRBJ1-5,12
AWVQGPGETQY,TRBV30,TRBJ2-5,11
ASRTGTANQPQH,TRBV28,TRBJ1-5,12
AWSVDRGLANEKLF,TRBV30,TRBJ1-4,14
ASSQDRGRNLPLH,TRBV3-1/TRBV3-2,TRBJ1-6,13
ASSLAGIGSIEQF,TRBV3-1/TRBV3-2,TRBJ2-1,13
ATRQPPSYEQY,TRBV7-2,TRBJ2-7,11
ASSLTGEGNQPQH,TRBV5-1,TRBJ1-5,13
ASSLRGTGPNTEAF,TRBV7-3,TRBJ1-1,14
ASSSDGLTYNEQF,TRBV7-3,TRBJ2-1,13
ASSQGAWEQF,TRBV3-1/TRBV3-2,TRBJ2-1,10
ASSETGPGNTIY,TRBV5-8,TRBJ1-3,12